This T cell receptor (beta chain) was found in a study of blood T cell repertoires in COVID-19 (TCRdb year 2020). For the study in its entirety: The collaborator samples originated in the United States, Italy and Spain and spanned the acute and convalescent phases of COVID-19. Samples were obtained from the ongoing ImmuneRACE study (first 160 participants) and from 1,254 subjects provided by 6 global collaborators. HLA class I and class II types, where available, came from metadata supplied by the sample provider rather than from assay-based typing. Deeply sampled blood TCRbeta repertoires from subjects exposed to, actively infected with, or recovered from COVID-19 were included in the dataset. Sample metadata almost always included a de-identified subject ID, COVID-19 status, age in years and sex. The material from the prospective study consisted of cDNA or gDNA derived from T cells, B-cell-depleted T cells, or PBMCs. A freely available public database, intended as a resource for researchers studying the immune response to SARS-CoV-2, is where the repertoires were released.

Participants in the prospective study were enrolled through a virtual design, were aged roughly 18 to 90 years, and lived in approximately 25 United States geographic areas. In the prospective study, cohorts were assigned on the basis of participant-reported clinical history obtained from a screening survey and a study questionnaire. Exposed participants had been in contact, within 2 weeks of entering the study, with a person who had a PCR-confirmed or clinician-diagnosed case of COVID-19. In the prospective study, whole blood, serum and a nasopharyngeal or oropharyngeal swab were collected from each participant by mobile phlebotomists. Over a roughly 2-month period, participants in the prospective study had the option of providing additional blood draws and questionnaires. Before DNA extraction, prospective study blood samples were shipped either frozen or at room temperature. Note on this clone: The antigen this receptor binds is unknown. No qualities accompany the bases; no much larger clone lies one base away.

What the research found in general, with its limitations: The amount of clinical and demographic metadata varied by source and participant and was provided uncurated.

TCRbeta CDR3 regions were amplified from genomic DNA using the immunoSEQ Assay, a bias-controlled multiplex PCR. On the authors' methods: The number of nucleated cells in each sample was estimated from the amplification of reference gene primers within the assay. Sequence reads were collapsed and filtered to measure the absolute abundance of every unique TCRbeta CDR3 rearrangement. Productive Simpson clonality was computed per sample as the square root of Simpson's diversity index over productive rearrangements. Drawn from immuneACCESS, this table holds only the in-frame rearrangements with V and J called that TCRdb kept. Clones are partly lost; checked studies trace under half to an unresolved V gene and leave the rest unexplained. V and J calls and clone size come straight from that table; D and trimming were deduced from the DNA. This sample lists some 200,000 clones; 83% were detected once. The ten largest clones capture 4.5% to 5% of the sample.

At the junction V is shortened by 2 bases and J by 5 bases; bases outside the gene matches: 7. The CDR3 numbers 14 residues from cysteine through phenylalanine. Kept here is only the CDR3 DNA, which spans 42 bases and is read in frame from base 1. CDR1 and CDR2 are read off the germline V gene as SGHDT and YYEEEE. The sample taken for sequencing was PBMCs or T cells enriched from blood (not recorded which). In this chain, TRBV5-6 is recombined with TRBJ2-7, with TRBD2 identical over 7 junction bases. The clonotype originates from a woman between 50 and 59 years old who had been exposed to COVID-19. The nucleotides are TGTGCCAGCAGCTTTCTCGGGGGGAGGGACGAGCAGTACTTC. Its translation is CASSFLGGRDEQYF. Outside the CDR3, residues come from the reference TRBV5-6 and TRBJ2-7 proteins, so the full variable domain is: DAGVTQSPTHLIKTRGQQVTLRCSPKSGHDTVSWYQQALGQGPQFIFQYYEEEERQRGNFPDRFSGHQFPNYSSELNVNALLLGDSALYLCASSFLGGRDEQYFGPGTRLTVT.